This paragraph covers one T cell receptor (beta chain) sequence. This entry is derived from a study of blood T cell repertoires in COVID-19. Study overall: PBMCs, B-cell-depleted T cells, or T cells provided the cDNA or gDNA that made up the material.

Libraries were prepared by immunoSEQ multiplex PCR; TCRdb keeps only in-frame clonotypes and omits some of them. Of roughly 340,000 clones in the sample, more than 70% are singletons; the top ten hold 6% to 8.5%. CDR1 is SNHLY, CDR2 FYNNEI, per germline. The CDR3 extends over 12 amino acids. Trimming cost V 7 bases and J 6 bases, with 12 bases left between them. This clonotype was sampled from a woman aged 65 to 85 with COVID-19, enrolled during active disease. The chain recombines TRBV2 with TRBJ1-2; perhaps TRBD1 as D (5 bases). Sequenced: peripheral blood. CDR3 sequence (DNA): TGTGCCAGCACCGCCTTCAGGGATGGCTACACCTTC. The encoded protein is CASTAFRDGYTF.